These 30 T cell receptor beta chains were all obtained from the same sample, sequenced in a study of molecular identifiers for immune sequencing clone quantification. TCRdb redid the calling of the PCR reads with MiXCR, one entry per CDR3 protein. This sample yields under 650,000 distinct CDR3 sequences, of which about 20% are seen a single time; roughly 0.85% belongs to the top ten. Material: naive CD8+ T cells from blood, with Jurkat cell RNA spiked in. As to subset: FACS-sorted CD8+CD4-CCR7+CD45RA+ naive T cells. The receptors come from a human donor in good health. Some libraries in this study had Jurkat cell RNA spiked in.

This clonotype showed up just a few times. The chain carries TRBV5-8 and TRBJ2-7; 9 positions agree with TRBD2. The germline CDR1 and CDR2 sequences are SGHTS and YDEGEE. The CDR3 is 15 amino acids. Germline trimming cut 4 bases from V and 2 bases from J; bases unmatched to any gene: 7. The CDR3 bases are TGTGCCAGCAGCGCTACGGGACTAGCAGCCTACGAGCAGTACTTC. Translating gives CASSATGLAAYEQYF.

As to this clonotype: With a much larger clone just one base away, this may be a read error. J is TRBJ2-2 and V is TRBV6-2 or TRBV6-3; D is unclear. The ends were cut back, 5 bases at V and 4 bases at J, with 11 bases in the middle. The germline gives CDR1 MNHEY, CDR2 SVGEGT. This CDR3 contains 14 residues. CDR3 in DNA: TGTGCCAGCAGTCACAAGCTGGCCACCGGGGAGCTGTTTTTT. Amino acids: CASSHKLATGELFF.

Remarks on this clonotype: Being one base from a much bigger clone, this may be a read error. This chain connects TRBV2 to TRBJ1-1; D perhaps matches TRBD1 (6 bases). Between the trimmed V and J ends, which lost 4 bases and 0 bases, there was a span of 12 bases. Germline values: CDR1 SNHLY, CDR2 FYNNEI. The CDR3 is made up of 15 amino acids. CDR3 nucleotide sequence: TGTGCCAGCAGTGCCGGGACAATCCTGAACACTGAAGCTTTCTTT. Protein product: CASSAGTILNTEAFF.

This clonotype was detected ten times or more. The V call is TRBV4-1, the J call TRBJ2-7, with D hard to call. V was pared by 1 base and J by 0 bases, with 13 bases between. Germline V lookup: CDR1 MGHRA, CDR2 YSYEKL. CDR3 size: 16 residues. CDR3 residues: CASSQVPGPYSYEQYF. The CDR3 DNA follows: TGCGCCAGCAGCCAAGTTCCAGGCCCTTACTCCTACGAGCAGTACTTC.

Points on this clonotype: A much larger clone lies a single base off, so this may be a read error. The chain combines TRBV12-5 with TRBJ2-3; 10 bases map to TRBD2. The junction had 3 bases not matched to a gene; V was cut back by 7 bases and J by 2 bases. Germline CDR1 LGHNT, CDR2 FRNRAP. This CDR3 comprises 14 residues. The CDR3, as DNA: TGTGCTAGTGATAGCGGGGGGTTCACAGATACGCAGTATTTT. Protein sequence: CASDSGGFTDTQYF.

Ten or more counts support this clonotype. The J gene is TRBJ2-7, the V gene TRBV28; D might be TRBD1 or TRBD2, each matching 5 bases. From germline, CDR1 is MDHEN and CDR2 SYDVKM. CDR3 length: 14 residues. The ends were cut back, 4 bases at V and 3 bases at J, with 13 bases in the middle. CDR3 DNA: TGTGCCAGCAGTTCAGGGATTGCGGGCTACGAGCAGTACTTC. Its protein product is CASSSGIAGYEQYF.

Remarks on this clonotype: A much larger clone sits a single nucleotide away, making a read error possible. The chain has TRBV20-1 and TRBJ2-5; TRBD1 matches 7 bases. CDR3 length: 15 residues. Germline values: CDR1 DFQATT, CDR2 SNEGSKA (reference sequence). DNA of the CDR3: TGCAGTGCTAGGGGACAGACTACAGCCGTAGAGGCCCAGTACTTC. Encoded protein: CSARGQTTAVEAQYF.

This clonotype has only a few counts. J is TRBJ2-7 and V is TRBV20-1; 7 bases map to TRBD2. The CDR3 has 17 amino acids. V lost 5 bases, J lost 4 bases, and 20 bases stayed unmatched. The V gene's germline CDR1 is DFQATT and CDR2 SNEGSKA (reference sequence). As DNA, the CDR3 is TGCAGTGCTCCCAACCCCCCCCTGCGCGGGAGACGATACGAGCAGTACTTC. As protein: CSAPNPPLRGRRYEQYF.

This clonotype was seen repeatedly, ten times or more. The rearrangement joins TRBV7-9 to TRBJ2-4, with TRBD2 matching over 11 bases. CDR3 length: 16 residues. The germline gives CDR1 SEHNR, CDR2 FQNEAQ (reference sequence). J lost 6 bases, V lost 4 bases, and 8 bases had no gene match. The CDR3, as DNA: TGTGCCAGCAGCTCCCTAGCGGGGGGATTACTAAACATTCAGTACTTC. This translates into CASSSLAGGLLNIQYF.

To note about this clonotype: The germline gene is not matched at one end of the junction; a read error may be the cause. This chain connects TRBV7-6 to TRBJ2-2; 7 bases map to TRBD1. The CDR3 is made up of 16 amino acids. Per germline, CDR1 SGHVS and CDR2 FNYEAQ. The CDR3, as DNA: TGTGCCAGCAGCAGATACGACAGGGAAATCACCGCGGAGCTGTTTTTT. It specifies CASSRYDREITAELFF.

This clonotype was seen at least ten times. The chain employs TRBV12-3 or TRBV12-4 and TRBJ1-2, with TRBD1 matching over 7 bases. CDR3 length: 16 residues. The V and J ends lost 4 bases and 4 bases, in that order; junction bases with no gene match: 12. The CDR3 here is CASSYSLTGTIYGYTF. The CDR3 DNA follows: TGTGCCAGCAGTTATTCCCTGACAGGGACAATCTATGGCTACACCTTC.

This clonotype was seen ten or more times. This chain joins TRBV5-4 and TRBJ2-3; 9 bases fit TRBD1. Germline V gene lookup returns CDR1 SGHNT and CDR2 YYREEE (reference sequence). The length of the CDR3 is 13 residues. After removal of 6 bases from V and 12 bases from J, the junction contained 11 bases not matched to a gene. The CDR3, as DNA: TGTGCCAGCACTGGACAGGGGCCCCTGGCACAGTATTTT. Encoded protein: CASTGQGPLAQYF.

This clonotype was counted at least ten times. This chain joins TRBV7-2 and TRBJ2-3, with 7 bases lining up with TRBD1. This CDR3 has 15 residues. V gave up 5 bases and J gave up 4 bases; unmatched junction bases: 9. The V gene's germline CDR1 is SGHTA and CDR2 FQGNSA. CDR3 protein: CASSEGQVRSDTQYF. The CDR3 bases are TGTGCCAGCAGCGAAGGACAGGTTCGGTCAGATACGCAGTATTTT.

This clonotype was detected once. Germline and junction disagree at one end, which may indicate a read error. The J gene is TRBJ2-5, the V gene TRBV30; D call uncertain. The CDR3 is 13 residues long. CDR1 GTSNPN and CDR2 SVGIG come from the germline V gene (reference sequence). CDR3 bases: TGTGCCTGGACCGGAGATCTTCAAGAGACCCAGCACTTC. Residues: CAWTGDLQETQHF. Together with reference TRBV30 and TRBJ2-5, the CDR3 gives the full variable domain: SQTIHQWPATLVQPVGSPLSLECTVEGTSNPNLYWYRQAAGRGLQLLFYSVGIGQISSEVPQNLSASRPQDRQFILSSKKLLLSDSGFYLCAWTGDLQETQHFGPGTRLLVL.

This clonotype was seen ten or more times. The CDR3 DNA reads TGTGCCAGCAGCTCTATAGCGGGAGGGCCTTCGACGCAGTATTTT. It codes for CASSSIAGGPSTQYF. V gene TRBV11-2 combines with J gene TRBJ2-3, with TRBD2 matching over 11 bases. This CDR3 is built from 15 residues. Unmatched junction bases numbered 9, after V lost 4 bases and J lost 9 bases. Germline CDR1 reads SGHAT; CDR2 reads FQNNGV.

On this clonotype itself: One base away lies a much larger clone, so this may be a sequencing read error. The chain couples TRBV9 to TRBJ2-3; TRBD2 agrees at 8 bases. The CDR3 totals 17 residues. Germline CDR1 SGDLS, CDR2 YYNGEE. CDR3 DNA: TGTGCCAGCTGCGTAGAGGATAGCGGGGCCCGCACAGATACGCAGTATTTT. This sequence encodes CASCVEDSGARTDTQYF.

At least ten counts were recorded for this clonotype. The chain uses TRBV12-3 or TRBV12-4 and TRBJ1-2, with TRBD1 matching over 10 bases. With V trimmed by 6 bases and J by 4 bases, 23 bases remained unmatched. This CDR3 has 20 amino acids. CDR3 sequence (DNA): TGTGCCAGCAGCTACGGGACGTTGGGACAGGGGAGTCTACCTGGCTATGGCTACACCTTC. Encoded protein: CASSYGTLGQGSLPGYGYTF.

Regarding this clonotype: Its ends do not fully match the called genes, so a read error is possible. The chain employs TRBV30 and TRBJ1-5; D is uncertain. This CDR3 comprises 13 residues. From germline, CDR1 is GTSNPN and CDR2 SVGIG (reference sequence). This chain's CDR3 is CAWSVFSNRPQHF. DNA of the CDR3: TGTGCCTGGAGTGTATTTAGCAATCGGCCCCAGCATTTT.

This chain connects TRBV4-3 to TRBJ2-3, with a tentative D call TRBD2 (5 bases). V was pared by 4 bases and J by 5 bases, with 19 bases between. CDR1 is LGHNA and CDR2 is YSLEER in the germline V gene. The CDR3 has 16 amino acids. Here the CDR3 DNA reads TGCGCCAGCAGCCCCACCTTTGAGGACTCCCGAGATACGCAGTATTTT. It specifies CASSPTFEDSRDTQYF.

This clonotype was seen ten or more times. CDR3 sequence reads: CSVMRSGQGVDTQYF. CDR3 DNA: TGCAGCGTCATGAGATCGGGACAGGGGGTAGATACGCAGTATTTT. The V gene is TRBV29-1, the J gene TRBJ2-3; TRBD1 aligns across 11 bases. The CDR3 totals 15 residues. V gave up 6 bases and J gave up 5 bases; unmatched junction bases: 10. Germline V gene lookup returns CDR1 SQVTM and CDR2 ANQGSEA.

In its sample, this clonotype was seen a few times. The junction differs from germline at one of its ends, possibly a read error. CDR3 sequence (DNA): TGTGCCAGCAGCCCCCCCGGAGAGACCCAGTGCTTC. Amino acid sequence: CASSPPGETQCF. The chain couples TRBV6-5 to TRBJ2-5; D remains ambiguous. The CDR3 covers 12 residues. Looked up from germline, CDR1 is MNHEY and CDR2 is SVGAGI.

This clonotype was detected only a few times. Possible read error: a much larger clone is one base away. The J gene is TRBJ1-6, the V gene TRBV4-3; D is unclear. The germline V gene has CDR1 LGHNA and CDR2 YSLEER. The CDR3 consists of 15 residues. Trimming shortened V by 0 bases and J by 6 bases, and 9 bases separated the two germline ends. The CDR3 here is CASSQDRATNSPLHF. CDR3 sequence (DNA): TGCGCCAGCAGCCAAGATCGGGCTACTAATTCACCCCTCCACTTT.

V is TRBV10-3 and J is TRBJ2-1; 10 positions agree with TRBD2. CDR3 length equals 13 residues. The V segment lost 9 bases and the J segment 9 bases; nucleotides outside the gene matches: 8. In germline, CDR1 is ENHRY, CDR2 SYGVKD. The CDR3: CAIGPAGGGEQFF. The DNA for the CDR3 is TGTGCCATTGGACCAGCGGGGGGGGGTGAGCAGTTCTTC.

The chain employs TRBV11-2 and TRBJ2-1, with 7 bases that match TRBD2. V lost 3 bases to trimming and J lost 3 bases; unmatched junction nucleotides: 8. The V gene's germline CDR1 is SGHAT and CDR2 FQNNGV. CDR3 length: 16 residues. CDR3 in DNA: TGTGCCAGCAGCTTGGGGCCGGGGGGTTACTACAATGAGCAGTTCTTC. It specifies CASSLGPGGYYNEQFF. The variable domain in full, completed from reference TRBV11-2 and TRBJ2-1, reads EAGVAQSPRYKIIEKRQSVAFWCNPISGHATLYWYQQILGQGPKLLIQFQNNGVVDDSQLPKDRFSAERLKGVDSTLKIQPAKLEDSAVYLCASSLGPGGYYNEQFFGPGTRLTVL.

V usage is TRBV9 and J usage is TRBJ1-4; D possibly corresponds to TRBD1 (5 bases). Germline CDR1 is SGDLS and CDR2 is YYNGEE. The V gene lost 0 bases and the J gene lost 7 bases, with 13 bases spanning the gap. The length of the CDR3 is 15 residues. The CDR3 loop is CASSVDGAWGEKLFF. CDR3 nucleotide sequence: TGTGCCAGCAGCGTAGACGGGGCGTGGGGTGAAAAACTGTTTTTT.

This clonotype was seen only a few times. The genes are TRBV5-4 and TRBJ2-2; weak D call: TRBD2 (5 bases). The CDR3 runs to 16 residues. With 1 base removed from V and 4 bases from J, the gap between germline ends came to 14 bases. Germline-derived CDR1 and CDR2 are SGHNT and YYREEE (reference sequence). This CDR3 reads CASSLLGGLSTGELFF. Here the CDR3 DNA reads TGTGCCAGCAGCTTGTTAGGCGGGTTGAGCACCGGGGAGCTGTTTTTT.

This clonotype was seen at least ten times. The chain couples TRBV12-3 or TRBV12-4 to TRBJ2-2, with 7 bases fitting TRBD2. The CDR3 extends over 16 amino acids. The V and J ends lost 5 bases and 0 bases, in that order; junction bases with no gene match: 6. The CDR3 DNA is TGTGCCAGCAGTGCACTAGCGTACGCGAACACCGGGGAGCTGTTTTTT. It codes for CASSALAYANTGELFF.

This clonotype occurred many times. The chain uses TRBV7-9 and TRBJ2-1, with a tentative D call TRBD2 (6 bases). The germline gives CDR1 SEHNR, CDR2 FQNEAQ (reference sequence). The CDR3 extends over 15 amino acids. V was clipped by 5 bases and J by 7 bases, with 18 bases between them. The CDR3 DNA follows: TGTGCCAGCAGCCCGGTAGCGGAATTTACAAATGAGCAGTTCTTC. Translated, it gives CASSPVAEFTNEQFF.

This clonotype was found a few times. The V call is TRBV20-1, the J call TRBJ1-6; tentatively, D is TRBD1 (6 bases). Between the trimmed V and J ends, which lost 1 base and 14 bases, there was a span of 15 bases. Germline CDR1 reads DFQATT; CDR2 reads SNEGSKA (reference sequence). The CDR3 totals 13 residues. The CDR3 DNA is TGCAGTGCTAGAGGGGAGGACAGCCTATCCCTCCACTTT. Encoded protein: CSARGEDSLSLHF.

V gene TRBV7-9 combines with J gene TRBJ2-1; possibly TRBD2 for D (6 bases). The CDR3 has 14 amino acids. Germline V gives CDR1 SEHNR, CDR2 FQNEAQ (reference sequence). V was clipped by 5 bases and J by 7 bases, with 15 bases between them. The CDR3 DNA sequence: TGTGCCAGCAGCATGGTCGAAGGGAGGAATGAGCAGTTCTTC. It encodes CASSMVEGRNEQFF.